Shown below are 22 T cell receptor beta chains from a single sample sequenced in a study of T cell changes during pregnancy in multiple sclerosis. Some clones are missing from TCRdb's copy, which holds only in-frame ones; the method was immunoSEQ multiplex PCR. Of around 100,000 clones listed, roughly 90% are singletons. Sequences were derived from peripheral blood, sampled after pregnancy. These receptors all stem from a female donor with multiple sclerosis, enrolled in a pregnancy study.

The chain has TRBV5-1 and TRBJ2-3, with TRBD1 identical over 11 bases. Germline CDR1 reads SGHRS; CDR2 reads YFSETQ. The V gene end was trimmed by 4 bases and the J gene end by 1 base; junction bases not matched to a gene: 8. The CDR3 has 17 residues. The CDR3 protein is CASSAGQGAGGTDTQYF. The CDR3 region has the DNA TGCGCCAGCAGCGCCGGACAGGGGGCTGGGGGCACAGATACGCAGTATTTT.

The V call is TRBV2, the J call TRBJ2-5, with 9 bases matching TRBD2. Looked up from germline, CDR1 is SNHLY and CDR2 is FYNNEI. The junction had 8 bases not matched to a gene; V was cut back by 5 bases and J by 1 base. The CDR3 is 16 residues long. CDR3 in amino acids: CASSPVGGLAQETQYF. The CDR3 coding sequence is TGTGCCAGCAGTCCTGTGGGGGGACTAGCCCAAGAGACCCAGTACTTC.

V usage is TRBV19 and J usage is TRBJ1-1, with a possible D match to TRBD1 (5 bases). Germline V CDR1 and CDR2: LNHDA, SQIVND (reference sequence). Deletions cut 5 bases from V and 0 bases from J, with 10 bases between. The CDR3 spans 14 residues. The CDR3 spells CASSFLTVNTEAFF. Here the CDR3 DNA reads TGTGCCAGTAGTTTCCTGACAGTGAACACTGAAGCTTTCTTT.

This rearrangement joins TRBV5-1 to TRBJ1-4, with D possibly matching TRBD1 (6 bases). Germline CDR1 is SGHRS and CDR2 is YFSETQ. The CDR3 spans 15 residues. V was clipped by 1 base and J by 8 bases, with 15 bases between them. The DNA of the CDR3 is TGCGCCAGCAGCTTGAGGCCAGGGGTAGGAGAAAAACTGTTTTTT. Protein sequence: CASSLRPGVGEKLFF.

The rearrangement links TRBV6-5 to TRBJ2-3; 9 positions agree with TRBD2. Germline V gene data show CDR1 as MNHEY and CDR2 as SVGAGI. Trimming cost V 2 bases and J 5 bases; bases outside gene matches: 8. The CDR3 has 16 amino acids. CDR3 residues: CASSYGLAGNQDTQYF. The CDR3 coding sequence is TGTGCCAGCAGTTACGGGCTAGCGGGGAACCAAGATACGCAGTATTTT.

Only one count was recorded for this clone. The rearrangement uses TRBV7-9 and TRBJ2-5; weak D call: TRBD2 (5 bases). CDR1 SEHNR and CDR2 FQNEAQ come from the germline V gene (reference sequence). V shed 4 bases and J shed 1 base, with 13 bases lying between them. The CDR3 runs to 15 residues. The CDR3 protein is CASSSPEGLQETQYF. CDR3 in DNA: TGTGCCAGCAGCTCGCCCGAAGGACTCCAAGAGACCCAGTACTTC.

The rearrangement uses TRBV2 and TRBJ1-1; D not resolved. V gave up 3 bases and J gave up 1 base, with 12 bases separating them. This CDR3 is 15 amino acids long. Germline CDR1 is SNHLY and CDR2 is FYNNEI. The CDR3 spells CASSDNWRRNTEAFF. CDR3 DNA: TGTGCCAGCAGTGATAACTGGCGGCGGAACACTGAAGCTTTCTTT.

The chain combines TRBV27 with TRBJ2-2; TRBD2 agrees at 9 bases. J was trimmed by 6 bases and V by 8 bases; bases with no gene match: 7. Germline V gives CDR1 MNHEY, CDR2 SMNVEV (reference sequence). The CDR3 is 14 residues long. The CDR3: CASLAGGHAGELFF. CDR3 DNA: TGTGCCAGCCTCGCGGGGGGGCACGCCGGGGAGCTGTTTTTT.

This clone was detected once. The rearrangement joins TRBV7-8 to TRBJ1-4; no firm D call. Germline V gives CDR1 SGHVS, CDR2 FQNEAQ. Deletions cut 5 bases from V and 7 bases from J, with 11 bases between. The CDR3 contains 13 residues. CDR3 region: CASSPRISEKLFF. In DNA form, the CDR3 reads TGTGCCAGCAGCCCTCGTATTTCTGAAAAACTGTTTTTT.

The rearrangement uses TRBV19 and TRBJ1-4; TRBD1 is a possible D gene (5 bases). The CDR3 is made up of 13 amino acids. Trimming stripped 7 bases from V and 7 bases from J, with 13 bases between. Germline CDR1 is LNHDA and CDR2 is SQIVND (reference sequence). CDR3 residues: CASNSGGGEKLFF. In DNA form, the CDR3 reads TGTGCCAGTAATTCCGGGGGAGGTGAAAAACTGTTTTTT.

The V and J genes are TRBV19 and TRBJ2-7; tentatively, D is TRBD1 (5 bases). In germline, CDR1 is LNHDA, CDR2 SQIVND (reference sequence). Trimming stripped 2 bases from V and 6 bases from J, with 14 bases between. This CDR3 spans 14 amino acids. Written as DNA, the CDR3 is TGTGCCAGTAGTATAAGCAGGGATGGTGGCGAGCAGTACTTC. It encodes CASSISRDGGEQYF.

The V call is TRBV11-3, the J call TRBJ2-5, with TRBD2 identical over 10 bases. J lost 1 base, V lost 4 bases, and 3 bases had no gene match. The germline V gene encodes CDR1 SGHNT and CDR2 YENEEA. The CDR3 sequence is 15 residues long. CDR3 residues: CASSSRTSGQETQYF. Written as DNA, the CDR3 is TGTGCCAGCAGCTCCAGGACTAGCGGCCAAGAGACCCAGTACTTC.

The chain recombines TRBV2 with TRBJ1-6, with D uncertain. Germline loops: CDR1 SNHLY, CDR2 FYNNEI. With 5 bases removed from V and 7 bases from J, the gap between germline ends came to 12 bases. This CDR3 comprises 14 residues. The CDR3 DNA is TGTGCCAGCAGTCAACCGAGGGTGAATTCACCCCTCCACTTT. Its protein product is CASSQPRVNSPLHF.

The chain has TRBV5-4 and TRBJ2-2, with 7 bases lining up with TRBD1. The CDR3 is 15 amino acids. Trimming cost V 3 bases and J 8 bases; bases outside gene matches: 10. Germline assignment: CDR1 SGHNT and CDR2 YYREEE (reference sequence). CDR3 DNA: TGTGCCAGCAGCTCGCCGTACAGGGGAAGAGGGGAGCTGTTTTTT. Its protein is CASSSPYRGRGELFF.

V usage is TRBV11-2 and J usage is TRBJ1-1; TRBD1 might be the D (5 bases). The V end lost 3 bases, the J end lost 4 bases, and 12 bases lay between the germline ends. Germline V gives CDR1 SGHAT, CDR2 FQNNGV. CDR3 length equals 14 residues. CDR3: CASSFGRRGTEAFF. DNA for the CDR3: TGTGCCAGCAGCTTCGGACGAAGGGGCACTGAAGCTTTCTTT.

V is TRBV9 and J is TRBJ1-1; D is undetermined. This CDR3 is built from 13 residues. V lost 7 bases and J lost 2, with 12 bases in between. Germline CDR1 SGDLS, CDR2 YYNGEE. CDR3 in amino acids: CASGVGVNTEAFF. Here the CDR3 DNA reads TGTGCCAGCGGGGTGGGAGTTAACACTGAAGCTTTCTTT. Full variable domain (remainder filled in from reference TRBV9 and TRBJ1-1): DSGVTQTPKHLITATGQRVTLRCSPRSGDLSVYWYQQSLDQGLQFLIQYYNGEERAKGNILERFSAQQFPDLHSELNLSSLELGDSALYFCASGVGVNTEAFFGQGTRLTVV.

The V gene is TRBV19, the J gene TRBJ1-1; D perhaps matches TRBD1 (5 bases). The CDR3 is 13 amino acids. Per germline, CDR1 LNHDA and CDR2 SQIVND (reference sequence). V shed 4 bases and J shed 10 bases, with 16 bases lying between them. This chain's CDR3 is CASSTWGGRGAFF. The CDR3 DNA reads TGTGCCAGTAGTACCTGGGGCGGGAGAGGAGCTTTCTTT.

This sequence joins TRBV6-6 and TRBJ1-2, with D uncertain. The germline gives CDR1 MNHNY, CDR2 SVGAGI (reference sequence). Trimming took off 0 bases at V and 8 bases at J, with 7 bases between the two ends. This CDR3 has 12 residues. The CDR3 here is CASSYSTFGYTF. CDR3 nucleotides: TGTGCCAGCAGTTACTCGACTTTCGGCTACACCTTC.

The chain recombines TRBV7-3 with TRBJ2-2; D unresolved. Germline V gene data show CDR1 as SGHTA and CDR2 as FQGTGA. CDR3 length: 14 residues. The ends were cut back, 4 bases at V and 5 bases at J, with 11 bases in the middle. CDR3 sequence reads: CASSSTAGTGELFF. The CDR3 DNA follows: TGTGCCAGCAGCTCCACGGCCGGGACCGGGGAGCTGTTTTTT.

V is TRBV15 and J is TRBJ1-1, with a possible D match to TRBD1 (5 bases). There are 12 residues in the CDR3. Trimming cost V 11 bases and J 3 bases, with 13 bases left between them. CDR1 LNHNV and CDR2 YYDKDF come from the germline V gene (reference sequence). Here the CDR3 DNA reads TGTGCCCTGGGGCAGGGATACACTGAAGCTTTCTTT. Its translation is CALGQGYTEAFF. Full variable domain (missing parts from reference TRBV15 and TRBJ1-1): DAMVIQNPRYQVTQFGKPVTLSCSQTLNHNVMYWYQQKSSQAPKLLFHYYDKDFNNEADTPDNFQSRRPNTSFCFLDIRSPGLGDTAMYLCALGQGYTEAFFGQGTRLTVV.

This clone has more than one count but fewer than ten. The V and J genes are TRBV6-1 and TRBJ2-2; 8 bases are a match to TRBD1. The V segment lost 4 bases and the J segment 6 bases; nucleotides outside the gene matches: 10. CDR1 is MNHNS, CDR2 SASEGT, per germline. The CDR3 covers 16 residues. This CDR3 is CASSVISDRASGELFF. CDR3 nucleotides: TGTGCCAGCAGTGTAATTTCGGACAGGGCATCCGGGGAGCTGTTTTTT.

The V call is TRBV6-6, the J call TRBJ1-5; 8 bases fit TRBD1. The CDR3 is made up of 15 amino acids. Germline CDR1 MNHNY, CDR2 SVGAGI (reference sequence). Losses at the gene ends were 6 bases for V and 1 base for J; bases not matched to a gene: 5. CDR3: CASRDDRGSNQPQHF. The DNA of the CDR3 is TGTGCCAGCAGGGACGACAGGGGAAGCAATCAGCCCCAGCATTTT.